This T cell receptor (beta chain) derives from a study of T cells in localized non-small cell lung cancer. This clone was detected a few times. As yet, its antigen is unknown. Profiling relied on immunoSEQ multiplex PCR, and the TCRdb table lists in-frame clones only, not all of them. The sample carries approximately 46,000 clones, 81% recorded once. Germline CDR1 is MGHDK and CDR2 is SYGVNS. Trimming removed 2 bases from V and 5 bases from J, with 9 bases in between. The CDR3 loop spans 13 amino acids. General observations from the study: Because only a single region of the tumor was sequenced, heterogeneity remains possible. The study found T cell clonality highest in uninvolved adjacent lung, above tumor. Detection in adjacent lung was observed for a median around 55 of the top 100 tumor clones. A raised T cell density in blood coincided with lengthier overall survival.

V usage is TRBV25-1 and J usage is TRBJ1-2; D perhaps matches TRBD1 (5 bases). The receptor was isolated from a man between 35 and 75 years old with stage III lung adenocarcinoma. The sample was peripheral blood mononuclear cells, taken before any cancer treatment. In DNA form, the CDR3 reads TGTGCCAGCAGTGAAGGCCAGGGATATGGCTACACCTTC. This gives the protein CASSEGQGYGYTF.